A single sample gave rise to the 20 T cell receptor beta chains below, sequenced in a study of T cell changes during pregnancy in multiple sclerosis. Some clones are missing from TCRdb's copy, which holds only in-frame ones; the method was immunoSEQ multiplex PCR. The data hold about 100,000 clones, with around 92% observed a single time. The sample here was peripheral blood, taken in the first trimester of pregnancy. The receptors derive from a female donor with multiple sclerosis, enrolled in a pregnancy study.

CDR3 region: CASSPLSGGETQYF. As DNA, the CDR3 is TGTGCCAGCTCACCATTGTCGGGAGGAGAGACCCAGTACTTC. The rearrangement uses TRBV18 and TRBJ2-5, with 7 bases matching TRBD2. Germline assignment: CDR1 KGHSH and CDR2 LQKENI. Germline trimming cut 2 bases from V and 4 bases from J; bases unmatched to any gene: 4. The CDR3 is 14 residues long. Full variable domain (outside the CDR3, taken from reference TRBV18 and TRBJ2-5): NAGVMQNPRHLVRRRGQEARLRCSPMKGHSHVYWYRQLPEEGLKFMVYLQKENIIDESGMPKERFSAEFPKEGPSILRIQQVVRGDSAAYFCASSPLSGGETQYFGPGTRLLVL.

The chain carries TRBV28 and TRBJ2-7, with unresolved D. The CDR3 has 17 amino acids. The ends were cut back, 4 bases at V and 4 bases at J, with 23 bases in the middle. CDR1 and CDR2 from the germline V gene are MDHEN and SYDVKM. The CDR3 DNA reads TGTGCCAGCAGTTATACACCTCCAGGCAGGAAGTGGTACGAGCAGTACTTC. Its protein is CASSYTPPGRKWYEQYF.

This chain uses TRBV19 with TRBJ2-7; TRBD1 aligns across 9 bases. Germline-derived CDR1 and CDR2 are LNHDA and SQIVND (reference sequence). V lost 6 bases, J lost 2 bases, and 5 bases stayed unmatched. The CDR3 covers 14 residues. The CDR3 reads CASSPGQGTYEQYF. The DNA of the CDR3 is TGTGCCAGTAGCCCGGGACAGGGAACCTACGAGCAGTACTTC.

The chain uses TRBV7-2 and TRBJ2-5; weak D call: TRBD1 (5 bases). The CDR3 loop spans 13 amino acids. With 1 base removed from V and 5 bases from J, the gap between germline ends came to 8 bases. Germline V gives CDR1 SGHTA, CDR2 FQGNSA. CDR3 coding DNA: TGTGCCAGCAGCTTAGTGGGGCAGGAGACCCAGTACTTC. It is translated as CASSLVGQETQYF.

The chain joins TRBV28 to TRBJ2-3, with D possibly TRBD2 on 6 matching bases. The CDR3 totals 15 residues. V shed 5 bases and J shed 4 bases, with 16 bases lying between them. The germline V gene has CDR1 MDHEN and CDR2 SYDVKM. DNA for the CDR3: TGTGCCAGCAGTCGGGGGTCTAGGAGGGCAGATACGCAGTATTTT. This gives the protein CASSRGSRRADTQYF.

The CDR3 nucleotides read TGTGCCAGCTTAAGGGGGACTAGCGGTCTCAATGAGCAGTTCTTC. Amino acids: CASLRGTSGLNEQFF. The chain is built from TRBV6-1 and TRBJ2-1; TRBD2 matches 11 bases. The length of the CDR3 is 15 residues. The germline V gene encodes CDR1 MNHNS and CDR2 SASEGT. J was trimmed by 6 bases and V by 8 bases; bases with no gene match: 9.

The chain couples TRBV10-3 to TRBJ2-2, with TRBD2 identical over 11 bases. The ends lost 0 bases at V and 5 bases at J; junction bases unmatched: 5. Germline V gene data show CDR1 as ENHRY and CDR2 as SYGVKD. The CDR3 is 17 amino acids. The CDR3 sequence is CAISESVIAGGTGELFF. CDR3 DNA: TGTGCCATCAGTGAGTCGGTGATAGCGGGAGGGACCGGGGAGCTGTTTTTT.

This sequence joins TRBV29-1 and TRBJ2-1; 7 bases match TRBD2. Germline assignment: CDR1 SQVTM and CDR2 ANQGSEA. This CDR3 has 15 residues. V lost 7 bases and J lost 2; bases outside the gene matches: 11. In nucleotides, the CDR3 is TGCAGCGCCCGGGGTAGACTAGCCCCCTACAATGAGCAGTTCTTC. It translates to CSARGRLAPYNEQFF.

This clone was picked up one time. The gene calls are TRBV18 and TRBJ2-5, with 11 bases matching TRBD2. The germline gives CDR1 KGHSH, CDR2 LQKENI. The CDR3 spans 17 residues. Trimming cost V 3 bases and J 5 bases; bases outside gene matches: 11. The CDR3 nucleotides read TGTGCCAGCTCACCTACCATTGGGACTAGCGGATTGGAGACCCAGTACTTC. It yields the protein CASSPTIGTSGLETQYF.

The J gene is TRBJ1-4, the V gene TRBV7-9; D unclear. Germline V gene lookup returns CDR1 SEHNR and CDR2 FQNEAQ (reference sequence). Trimming stripped 5 bases from V and 4 bases from J, with 14 bases between. The CDR3 extends over 15 amino acids. The CDR3 spells CASSPTTDDNEKLFF. Written as DNA, the CDR3 is TGTGCCAGCAGCCCGACAACAGATGATAATGAAAAACTGTTTTTT.

This clone appeared a single time. The chain employs TRBV29-1 and TRBJ1-2; 8 nucleotides align to TRBD1. The germline V gene encodes CDR1 SQVTM and CDR2 ANQGSEA. CDR3 length equals 13 residues. V dropped 3 bases and J dropped 8; count of bases not matched to a gene: 8. CDR3 loop: CSVDPDRVGGYTF. The CDR3 DNA reads as TGCAGCGTTGATCCGGACAGGGTAGGCGGCTACACCTTC.

The chain combines TRBV6-5 with TRBJ2-1, with D perhaps TRBD2 (7 bases). Germline-derived CDR1 and CDR2 are MNHEY and SVGAGI. This CDR3 has 13 residues. V dropped 7 bases and J dropped 6 bases, with 13 bases sitting between them. The CDR3 coding sequence is TGTGCCAGCACGCCGGGGGGCTCCAATGAGCAGTTCTTC. Protein sequence: CASTPGGSNEQFF.

The chain employs TRBV2 and TRBJ2-1, with TRBD2 identical over 13 bases. Germline lookup yields CDR1 SNHLY and CDR2 FYNNEI. This CDR3 is 19 amino acids long. V trimming: 5 bases; J trimming: 8 bases; junction bases outside the gene matches: 18. The CDR3 loop is CASSLGTNFGLAGADEQFF. CDR3 nucleotides: TGTGCCAGCAGTCTGGGGACAAACTTCGGACTAGCGGGAGCCGATGAGCAGTTCTTC. Supplemented by reference TRBV2 and TRBJ2-1, the full variable domain reads EPEVTQTPSHQVTQMGQEVILRCVPISNHLYFYWYRQILGQKVEFLVSFYNNEISEKSEIFDDQFSVERPDGSNFTLKIRSTKLEDSAMYFCASSLGTNFGLAGADEQFFGPGTRLTVL.

V and J are TRBV5-1 and TRBJ2-7; 7 nucleotides agree with TRBD2. This CDR3 spans 14 amino acids. The ends lost 4 bases at V and 2 bases at J; junction bases unmatched: 6. The germline V gene encodes CDR1 SGHRS and CDR2 YFSETQ. CDR3: CASSPASGTYEQYF. The CDR3 DNA follows: TGCGCCAGCAGCCCGGCTAGCGGCACCTACGAGCAGTACTTC.

This clone was recorded only once. The chain couples TRBV6-1 to TRBJ2-4; maybe TRBD2 (5 bases). Germline V gene lookup returns CDR1 MNHNS and CDR2 SASEGT. V was shortened by 1 base and J by 3 bases, with 13 bases between the two germline ends. CDR3 length: 16 residues. The CDR3 sequence is CASSEDPAGVKNIQYF. The CDR3 bases are TGTGCCAGCAGTGAAGATCCAGCCGGGGTCAAAAACATTCAGTACTTC.

V usage is TRBV7-2 and J usage is TRBJ2-1; 9 nucleotides agree with TRBD1. The CDR3 extends over 16 amino acids. With V trimmed by 0 bases and J by 6 bases, 6 bases remained unmatched. Per the germline V gene, CDR1 is SGHTA and CDR2 is FQGNSA. CDR3 amino acids: CASSLAPGQGSNEQFF. The CDR3 DNA follows: TGTGCCAGCAGCTTAGCCCCGGGACAGGGAAGCAATGAGCAGTTCTTC.

The chain employs TRBV7-2 and TRBJ1-1; no clear D gene. Trimming cost V 1 base and J 5 bases, with 8 bases left between them. Germline-derived CDR1 and CDR2 are SGHTA and FQGNSA. The CDR3 spans 13 residues. CDR3 sequence (DNA): TGTGCCAGCAGCTTAGATTTACTGACTGAAGCTTTCTTT. Translating gives CASSLDLLTEAFF. Full variable domain (missing parts from reference TRBV7-2 and TRBJ1-1): GAGVSQSPSNKVTEKGKDVELRCDPISGHTALYWYRQSLGQGLEFLIYFQGNSAPDKSGLPSDRFSAERTGGSVSTLTIQRTQQEDSAVYLCASSLDLLTEAFFGQGTRLTVV.

The rearrangement uses TRBV7-8 and TRBJ1-2; 9 bases line up with TRBD1. In germline, CDR1 is SGHVS, CDR2 FQNEAQ. Trimming took 4 bases from V and 10 from J; bases not matched to a gene: 7. The length of the CDR3 is 13 residues. The CDR3 loop reads CASSSSGTGTYTF. The CDR3 nucleotides read TGTGCCAGCAGCTCCAGTGGGACAGGGACCTACACCTTC.

This chain uses TRBV6-4 with TRBJ2-2, with 12 bases aligning to TRBD2. Germline CDR1 reads MRHNA; CDR2 reads SNTAGT. V lost 6 bases to trimming and J lost 4 bases; unmatched junction nucleotides: 6. This CDR3 is built from 16 residues. The DNA of the CDR3 is TGTGCCAGCAGGGCACTAGCGGGAGGTTTCACCGGGGAGCTGTTTTTT. Translating gives CASRALAGGFTGELFF.

The CDR3 sequence is CASSRTRLADTQYF. The CDR3 DNA reads TGCGCCAGCAGCCGCACTAGGTTGGCAGATACGCAGTATTTT. V gene TRBV4-3 combines with J gene TRBJ2-3, with D perhaps matching TRBD2 (5 bases). CDR1 and CDR2 from the germline V gene are LGHNA and YSLEER. There are 14 residues in the CDR3. The germline V and J ends were trimmed by 4 bases and 4 bases, with 12 bases remaining between them.